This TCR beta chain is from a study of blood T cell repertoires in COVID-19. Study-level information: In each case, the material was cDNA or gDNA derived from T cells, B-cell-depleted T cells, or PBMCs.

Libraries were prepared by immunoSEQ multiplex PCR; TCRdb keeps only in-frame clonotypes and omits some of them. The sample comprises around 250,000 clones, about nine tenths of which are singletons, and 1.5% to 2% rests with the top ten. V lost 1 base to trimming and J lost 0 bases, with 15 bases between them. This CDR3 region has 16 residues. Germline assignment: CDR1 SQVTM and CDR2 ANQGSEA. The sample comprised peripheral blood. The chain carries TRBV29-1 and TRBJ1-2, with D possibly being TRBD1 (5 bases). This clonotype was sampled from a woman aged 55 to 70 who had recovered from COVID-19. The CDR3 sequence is CSVEVGVTATNYGYTF. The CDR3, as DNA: TGCAGCGTTGAAGTAGGAGTGACAGCCACTAACTATGGCTACACCTTC.